A single sample is the source of the 27 T cell receptor beta chains below, sequenced in a study of CD8 T cells in ankylosing spondylitis (dated by TCRdb to 2015 to 2018). To prepare the library, 5' RACE was applied. Sequencing instrument: Illumina HiSeq 2500. TCRdb redid the processing of the public reads, applying fastp at Q25 and MiXCR, and retained in-frame beta chains. Identical CDR3 protein sequences are pooled into one entry, listed with their most common genes and DNA. The sample table lists about 160,000 distinct CDR3 sequences, about 18% of them with a count of one. Jointly, the top ten make up roughly 7.7% of the sample. What was sequenced was blood, either unsorted or a sorted T cell fraction (not recorded which). The receptors originated from a male donor with ankylosing spondylitis or in good health (not recorded which).

In its sample, this clonotype was seen many times. The V gene is TRBV20-1, the J gene TRBJ2-2, with TRBD1 as a possible D gene (6 bases). Trimming left V 3 bases short and J 3 bases short, with 14 bases between. From germline, CDR1 is DFQATT and CDR2 SNEGSKA (reference sequence). This CDR3 has 15 amino acids. The CDR3 spells CSARKPGVDTGELFF. The CDR3 DNA follows: TGCAGTGCTAGGAAGCCAGGGGTTGACACCGGGGAGCTGTTTTTT.

The chain recombines TRBV10-2 with TRBJ2-7, with 8 bases matching TRBD2. The CDR3 spans 14 residues. Germline CDR1 is WSHSY and CDR2 is SAAADI. V lost 8 bases to trimming and J lost 2 bases; unmatched junction nucleotides: 8. The CDR3 sequence: CASRESGSTYEQYF. CDR3 in DNA: TGCGCCAGCCGGGAAAGCGGGAGTACCTACGAGCAGTACTTC.

This clonotype has more than one count but fewer than ten. The V and J genes are TRBV6-2 or TRBV6-3 and TRBJ2-7; no definite D call. The CDR3 covers 14 residues. The V end lost 6 bases, the J end lost 0 bases, and 12 bases lay between the germline ends. Germline CDR1 and CDR2: MNHEY and SVGEGT. The DNA for the CDR3 is TGTGCCAGCAGAAAGGACGGCCTCTCCTACGAGCAGTACTTC. Amino acid sequence: CASRKDGLSYEQYF.

Ten or more counts support this clonotype. This chain joins TRBV29-1 and TRBJ2-7; TRBD1 might be the D (6 bases). This CDR3 contains 13 residues. CDR1 and CDR2 from the germline V gene are SQVTM and ANQGSEA. V lost 0 bases and J 5 bases, leaving 11 bases between the germline ends. Here the CDR3 DNA reads TGCAGCGTTGAAGAAGGGACATGGAACGAGCAGTACTTC. This encodes CSVEEGTWNEQYF.

This clonotype was counted a few times. The chain is built from TRBV7-9 and TRBJ2-4, with a tentative D call TRBD1 (5 bases). The CDR3 covers 15 residues. Germline assignment: CDR1 SEHNR and CDR2 FQNEAQ (reference sequence). With 4 bases removed from V and 8 bases from J, the gap between germline ends came to 18 bases. The DNA for the CDR3 is TGTGCCAGCAGCTCCATCCTAGGGGTTGGTGACATTCAGTACTTC. Protein sequence: CASSSILGVGDIQYF.

Many counts were recorded for this clonotype. The chain couples TRBV12-3 or TRBV12-4 to TRBJ2-3; 12 positions agree with TRBD2. V shed 4 bases and J 6 bases; nucleotides not matched to a gene: 5. This CDR3 has 15 residues. CDR3 sequence (DNA): TGTGCCAGCAGTTCCGGGACTAGCGGGCCTGATACGCAGTATTTT. Translation gives CASSSGTSGPDTQYF.

This clonotype was seen only once. Just one base apart from a much larger clone, this may be a read error. The chain employs TRBV19 and TRBJ1-5; D not resolved. CDR1 and CDR2 (germline): LNHDA, SQIVND (reference sequence). CDR3 length: 11 residues. The CDR3 nucleotides read TGTGCCGGTAGTATCTCTGGGCCCCAGCATTTT. Translated: CAGSISGPQHF.

The V gene is TRBV29-1, the J gene TRBJ2-2; a possible D gene is TRBD1 (5 bases). In germline, CDR1 is SQVTM, CDR2 ANQGSEA. This CDR3 is built from 12 residues. Trimming pared 3 bases from V and 6 bases from J, leaving 8 bases between. CDR3 DNA: TGCAGCGTTGATCTGGGGCCCGGGGAGCTGTTTTTT. Translation gives CSVDLGPGELFF.

This clonotype was seen ten or more times. V usage is TRBV20-1 and J usage is TRBJ1-2, with D perhaps matching TRBD1 (5 bases). The CDR3 sequence is 15 residues long. The ends were cut back, 6 bases at V and 0 bases at J, with 17 bases in the middle. The germline CDR1 and CDR2 sequences are DFQATT and SNEGSKA (reference sequence). In DNA form, the CDR3 reads TGCAGTGCAATGAGGGGCTTCACTCCTAACTATGGCTACACCTTC. Amino acids: CSAMRGFTPNYGYTF.

A few counts support this clonotype. The chain recombines TRBV5-1 with TRBJ2-2; TRBD2 aligns across 9 bases. Germline trimming cut 4 bases from V and 7 bases from J; bases unmatched to any gene: 17. CDR1 and CDR2 (germline): SGHRS, YFSETQ. This CDR3 region has 18 residues. CDR3: CASSLGAVPSGNGGELFF. The CDR3 DNA reads as TGCGCCAGCAGCCTGGGGGCCGTACCTAGCGGGAATGGCGGGGAGCTGTTTTTT.

This sequence joins TRBV12-3 or TRBV12-4 and TRBJ1-1; tentatively, D is TRBD1 (5 bases). This CDR3 comprises 12 residues. V lost 2 bases and J 7 bases, leaving 8 bases between the germline ends. CDR3 DNA sequence: TGTGCCAGCAGTTTAAGGGGAAATGAAGCTTTCTTT. Translated, it gives CASSLRGNEAFF.

This clonotype was counted ten times or more. This chain uses TRBV27 with TRBJ1-1; 12 positions match TRBD1. The V and J ends lost 3 bases and 1 base, in that order; junction bases with no gene match: 6. CDR3 length equals 17 residues. Germline assignment: CDR1 MNHEY and CDR2 SMNVEV (reference sequence). CDR3 sequence reads: CASSLLGQGAANTEAFF. CDR3 nucleotides: TGTGCCAGCAGTTTGTTGGGACAGGGGGCCGCGAACACTGAAGCTTTCTTT.

At least ten counts were recorded for this clonotype. The V and J genes are TRBV5-1 and TRBJ2-5, with 8 bases identical to TRBD2. The CDR3 has 15 residues. V was pared by 4 bases and J by 5 bases, with 10 bases of the junction left unmatched. CDR1 is SGHRS and CDR2 is YFSETQ in the germline V gene. The DNA for the CDR3 is TGCGCCAGCAGCATCGCCGGGACTAGTGTGGAGACCCAGTACTTC. Encoded protein: CASSIAGTSVETQYF. Full variable domain (remainder filled in from reference TRBV5-1 and TRBJ2-5): KAGVTQTPRYLIKTRGQQVTLSCSPISGHRSVSWYQQTPGQGLQFLFEYFSETQRNKGNFPGRFSGRQFSNSRSEMNVSTLELGDSALYLCASSIAGTSVETQYFGPGTRLLVL.

V and J are TRBV7-9 and TRBJ2-3, with unresolved D. V lost 8 bases and J 6 bases, leaving 12 bases between the germline ends. The CDR3 runs 12 residues. Looked up from germline, CDR1 is SEHNR and CDR2 is FQNEAQ (reference sequence). For the CDR3, the DNA is TGTGCCAGCCTCCCACTGGGGGATACGCAGTATTTT. Its translation is CASLPLGDTQYF.

As regards this clonotype: One junction end does not reproduce the germline sequence, and a read error may be involved. This rearrangement joins TRBV5-6 to TRBJ2-1, with a tentative D call TRBD1 (5 bases). The CDR3 consists of 16 residues. Germline V lookup: CDR1 SGHDT, CDR2 YYEEEE. CDR3 loop: CAGSLVVRVSYNEQFF. The DNA of the CDR3 is TGTGCCGGCAGCTTGGTCGTCAGGGTCTCCTACAATGAGCAGTTCTTC.

This clonotype was detected a few times. CDR3 nucleotide sequence: TGTGCCAGCAGTTGGCGGGGGCGGCTTAACACTGAAGCTTTCTTT. It yields the protein CASSWRGRLNTEAFF. The chain couples TRBV28 to TRBJ1-1, with D possibly TRBD1 on 6 matching bases. CDR3 length: 15 residues. Trimming pared 4 bases from V and 2 bases from J, leaving 14 bases between. CDR1 and CDR2 (germline): MDHEN, SYDVKM.

About this clonotype: The junction and the germline gene differ at one end; a read error may be behind it. The rearrangement links TRBV12-3 or TRBV12-4 to TRBJ2-4; the match to TRBD1 covers 9 bases. The CDR3 consists of 18 residues. CDR3 nucleotides: TGTGCCATCAGTCCAGGGACAGGGATCGGCAGGACCAAAAACATTCAGTACTTC. Protein sequence: CAISPGTGIGRTKNIQYF.

This clonotype was picked up one time. This chain uses TRBV29-1 with TRBJ1-1, with a tentative D call TRBD1 (5 bases). The CDR3 has 13 amino acids. Germline CDR1 is SQVTM and CDR2 is ANQGSEA. The V and J ends lost 5 bases and 0 bases respectively, with 10 bases between them. CDR3 loop: CSVSGHMNTEAFF. In nucleotides, the CDR3 is TGCAGCGTTTCAGGACACATGAACACTGAAGCTTTCTTT.

The V call is TRBV12-3 or TRBV12-4, the J call TRBJ2-5; D is undetermined. This CDR3 is built from 12 residues. V gave up 4 bases and J gave up 12 bases, with 15 bases separating them. CDR3: CASSWGPGMEYF. The CDR3 DNA sequence: TGTGCCAGCAGTTGGGGTCCGGGTATGGAGTACTTC.

There are many counts of this clonotype. The rearrangement joins TRBV5-1 to TRBJ1-3, with D uncertain. In germline, CDR1 is SGHRS, CDR2 YFSETQ. This CDR3 region has 17 residues. V lost 0 bases and J lost 0, with 13 bases in between. The CDR3 loop is CASSLGSGASSGNTIYF. In nucleotides, the CDR3 is TGCGCCAGCAGCTTGGGAAGTGGCGCGAGCTCTGGAAACACCATATATTTT.

This clonotype was seen a few times. This may be a read error: a much more frequent sequence differs by one nucleotide. This chain joins TRBV6-1 and TRBJ2-1; D not resolved. Germline V gene lookup returns CDR1 MNHNS and CDR2 SASEGT. This CDR3 spans 15 amino acids. CDR3 region: CTSTSRAKGYNEQFF. CDR3 DNA: TGTACCAGCACCAGCCGGGCCAAGGGCTACAATGAGCAGTTCTTC.

This clonotype was recorded many times. The chain carries TRBV29-1 and TRBJ2-2; a weak D match, TRBD2 (6 bases). The CDR3 loop spans 13 amino acids. Per germline, CDR1 SQVTM and CDR2 ANQGSEA. The CDR3 loop reads CIAGGMDTGELFF. CDR3 bases: TGCATCGCAGGAGGGATGGACACCGGGGAGCTGTTTTTT.

The chain links TRBV7-2 to TRBJ2-1, with D maybe TRBD2 (7 bases). The CDR3 sequence is 14 residues long. The V end lost 10 bases, the J end lost 2 bases, and 15 bases lay between the germline ends. Germline V gene data show CDR1 as SGHTA and CDR2 as FQGNSA. The CDR3 sequence: CAIKQGGPYNEQFF. CDR3 nucleotides: TGTGCCATCAAACAGGGAGGGCCCTACAATGAGCAGTTCTTC.

This chain links TRBV5-1 with TRBJ1-1; D possibly corresponds to TRBD1 (5 bases). Germline V gene data show CDR1 as SGHRS and CDR2 as YFSETQ. The CDR3 contains 15 residues. Trimming stripped 2 bases from V and 5 bases from J, with 16 bases between. CDR3 nucleotides: TGCGCCAGCAGCTTCGCAGGGCGCCTGTTGACTGAAGCTTTCTTT. It encodes CASSFAGRLLTEAFF.

This clonotype was seen more than once but under ten times. V is TRBV7-9 and J is TRBJ1-5; TRBD1 is a possible D gene (5 bases). There are 13 residues in the CDR3. V shed 4 bases and J shed 7 bases, with 11 bases lying between them. Per the germline V gene, CDR1 is SEHNR and CDR2 is FQNEAQ (reference sequence). The CDR3 DNA reads as TGTGCCAGCAGCTCGCAGGGTTCCCAGCCCCAGCATTTT. This encodes CASSSQGSQPQHF.

Many counts were recorded for this clonotype. V usage is TRBV5-1 and J usage is TRBJ2-7; TRBD1 aligns across 7 bases. The CDR3 totals 14 residues. After removal of 0 bases from V and 1 base from J, the junction contained 1 base not matched to a gene. Germline CDR1 is SGHRS and CDR2 is YFSETQ. The CDR3 is CASSLVGQSYEQYF. CDR3 DNA: TGCGCCAGCAGCTTGGTGGGACAGTCCTACGAGCAGTACTTC.

Many counts were recorded for this clonotype. The gene calls are TRBV5-1 and TRBJ1-4; 7 bases are shared with TRBD1. With V trimmed by 4 bases and J by 3 bases, 3 bases remained unmatched. The CDR3 has 14 amino acids. Germline loops: CDR1 SGHRS, CDR2 YFSETQ. The CDR3 protein is CASSTGEANEKLFF. The CDR3 coding sequence is TGCGCCAGCAGCACAGGGGAGGCTAATGAAAAACTGTTTTTT.